Listed below are T cell receptor beta chains from one sample, sequenced in a study of T cell repertoires in MIS-A myocarditis. Method: immunoSEQ multiplex PCR; TCRdb's copy keeps in-frame clones and lacks some. The sample consists of a few thousand clones, about 83% of them appearing once. The specimen sequenced was interventricular septum heart tissue obtained at autopsy. These TCRs come from a man between 18 and 29 years old with fulminant myocarditis from multisystem inflammatory syndrome in adults (MIS-A) after COVID-19. The CDR3 runs from the conserved cysteine through the conserved F or W. Fields, in order: J gene, clone size, D gene, V gene, CDR3 protein, CDR3 DNA. A D gene is named only where the DNA matches it firmly. Part of the rows lack a size; the others show once, few, many or a class for expanded clones.

j_call: TRBJ2-1; clone_size: .; d_call: .; v_call: TRBV4-2; cdr3_aa: CASSQEGRGPYNEQFF; cdr3_nt: TGTGCCAGCAGCCAAGAGGGACGGGGGCCTTACAATGAGCAGTTCTTC
j_call: TRBJ1-1; clone_size: once; d_call: TRBD1; v_call: TRBV7-2; cdr3_aa: CASSLTGVVYTEAFF; cdr3_nt: TGTGCCAGCAGCTTGACAGGGGTTGTGTACACTGAAGCTTTCTTT
j_call: TRBJ2-7; clone_size: .; d_call: TRBD1; v_call: TRBV19; cdr3_aa: CASSIAGTGGYEQYF; cdr3_nt: TGTGCCAGTAGTATTGCCGGGACAGGGGGGTACGAGCAGTACTTC
j_call: TRBJ2-3; clone_size: .; d_call: TRBD2; v_call: TRBV10-3; cdr3_aa: CAARPPGLEADTQYF; cdr3_nt: TGTGCCGCGCGCCCTCCGGGACTAGAGGCAGATACGCAGTATTTT
j_call: TRBJ1-5; clone_size: .; d_call: .; v_call: TRBV11-2; cdr3_aa: CASSLERGGQPQHF; cdr3_nt: TGTGCCAGCAGCTTAGAGAGGGGAGGGCAGCCCCAGCATTTT
j_call: TRBJ1-2; clone_size: .; d_call: TRBD1; v_call: TRBV18; cdr3_aa: CASSPGQGLQVYGYTF; cdr3_nt: TGTGCCAGCTCACCCGGACAGGGTTTGCAAGTTTATGGCTACACCTTC
j_call: TRBJ1-6; clone_size: few; d_call: .; v_call: TRBV10-1; cdr3_aa: CASSVARNSPLHF; cdr3_nt: TGCGCCAGCAGTGTGGCTAGAAATTCACCCCTCCACTTT
j_call: TRBJ1-1; clone_size: .; d_call: TRBD1; v_call: TRBV6-5; cdr3_aa: CASSLSDRLNTEAFF; cdr3_nt: TGTGCCAGCAGTCTTTCGGACAGGTTGAACACTGAAGCTTTCTTT
j_call: TRBJ2-7; clone_size: once; d_call: TRBD1; v_call: TRBV29-1; cdr3_aa: CSVESTGGPYEQYF; cdr3_nt: TGCAGCGTTGAATCAACAGGGGGGCCCTACGAGCAGTACTTC
j_call: TRBJ2-7; clone_size: .; d_call: .; v_call: TRBV6-1; cdr3_aa: CASSELRGRGNYEQYF; cdr3_nt: TGTGCCAGCAGTGAATTAAGGGGGCGGGGGAACTACGAGCAGTACTTC
j_call: TRBJ2-7; clone_size: .; d_call: TRBD2; v_call: TRBV30; cdr3_aa: CASIRDGRHEQYF; cdr3_nt: TGTGCCTCGATCAGGGACGGGAGGCACGAGCAGTACTTC
j_call: TRBJ2-1; clone_size: .; d_call: .; v_call: TRBV10-3; cdr3_aa: CAISESRGRDGEQFF; cdr3_nt: TGTGCCATCAGTGAGTCGCGGGGGCGCGACGGTGAGCAGTTCTTC
j_call: TRBJ1-5; clone_size: .; d_call: .; v_call: TRBV2; cdr3_aa: CASSEVGTQPQHF; cdr3_nt: TGTGCCAGCAGTGAGGTGGGGACTCAGCCCCAGCATTTT
j_call: TRBJ2-7; clone_size: .; d_call: .; v_call: TRBV12-3/TRBV12-4; cdr3_aa: CASSFGHPNEQYF; cdr3_nt: TGTGCCAGCAGTTTTGGACACCCGAACGAGCAGTACTTC
j_call: TRBJ2-1; clone_size: .; d_call: TRBD2; v_call: TRBV4-1; cdr3_aa: CASSQELAGPSGQFF; cdr3_nt: TGCGCCAGCAGCCAAGAGCTAGCGGGACCTAGTGGGCAGTTCTTC
j_call: TRBJ1-3; clone_size: .; d_call: .; v_call: TRBV29-1; cdr3_aa: CSVDQGPGNTIYF; cdr3_nt: TGCAGCGTCGATCAGGGGCCCGGAAACACCATATATTTT
j_call: TRBJ2-4; clone_size: .; d_call: .; v_call: TRBV2; cdr3_aa: CASRQGNIQYF; cdr3_nt: TGTGCCAGCAGGCAGGGGAACATTCAGTACTTC
j_call: TRBJ1-2; clone_size: .; d_call: .; v_call: TRBV6-5; cdr3_aa: CASSPGSYGYTF; cdr3_nt: TGTGCCAGCAGCCCAGGGTCCTATGGCTACACCTTC
j_call: TRBJ1-4; clone_size: .; d_call: .; v_call: TRBV4-1; cdr3_aa: CASTRQEGGEKLFF; cdr3_nt: TGCGCCAGCACCCGACAGGAAGGAGGTGAAAAACTGTTTTTT
j_call: TRBJ1-2; clone_size: .; d_call: TRBD1; v_call: TRBV28; cdr3_aa: CASTEQGFNYGYTF; cdr3_nt: TGTGCCAGCACCGAACAGGGGTTCAACTATGGCTACACCTTC
j_call: TRBJ1-1; clone_size: .; d_call: .; v_call: TRBV4-3; cdr3_aa: CASSLGRNTEAFF; cdr3_nt: TGCGCCAGCAGCCTCGGGAGGAACACTGAAGCTTTCTTT
j_call: TRBJ2-3; clone_size: .; d_call: TRBD2; v_call: TRBV28; cdr3_aa: CASSQARLAGVLTDTDTQYF; cdr3_nt: TGTGCCAGCAGCCAGGCAAGACTAGCGGGAGTTCTTACTGACACAGATACGCAGTATTTT
j_call: TRBJ1-5; clone_size: .; d_call: TRBD1; v_call: TRBV28; cdr3_aa: CASSLYPDREGQPQHF; cdr3_nt: TGTGCCAGCAGTCTTTACCCGGACAGGGAGGGTCAGCCCCAGCATTTT
j_call: TRBJ2-2; clone_size: few; d_call: .; v_call: TRBV9; cdr3_aa: CASSPTDPGELFF; cdr3_nt: TGTGCCAGCAGCCCGACGGACCCCGGGGAGCTGTTTTTT
j_call: TRBJ2-7; clone_size: .; d_call: TRBD1; v_call: TRBV11-2; cdr3_aa: CASSLGTGGPSSYEQYF; cdr3_nt: TGTGCCAGCAGCTTAGGGACAGGGGGACCTTCATCCTACGAGCAGTACTTC
j_call: TRBJ2-7; clone_size: .; d_call: .; v_call: TRBV6-5; cdr3_aa: CASSYDQRSILYEQYF; cdr3_nt: TGTGCCAGCAGTTACGATCAGCGATCTATCCTCTACGAGCAGTACTTC
j_call: TRBJ1-5; clone_size: .; d_call: TRBD1; v_call: TRBV6-5; cdr3_aa: CASTDTGGAYGTQHF; cdr3_nt: TGTGCCAGCACAGACACAGGGGGCGCATATGGGACCCAGCATTTT
j_call: TRBJ2-3; clone_size: once; d_call: TRBD2; v_call: TRBV5-1; cdr3_aa: CASSISGRRVDTQYF; cdr3_nt: TGCGCCAGCAGCATTAGCGGGAGACGGGTAGATACGCAGTATTTT
j_call: TRBJ2-3; clone_size: .; d_call: TRBD2; v_call: TRBV2; cdr3_aa: CASSEGLAGGAADTQYF; cdr3_nt: TGTGCCAGCAGTGAGGGACTAGCGGGAGGGGCCGCAGATACGCAGTATTTT
j_call: TRBJ2-4; clone_size: .; d_call: .; v_call: TRBV3-1/TRBV3-2; cdr3_aa: CASSQDQGVKNIQYF; cdr3_nt: TGTGCCAGCAGCCAAGATCAGGGTGTCAAAAACATTCAGTACTTC
j_call: TRBJ2-7; clone_size: .; d_call: .; v_call: TRBV6-1; cdr3_aa: CASSETRGEMSYSYEQYF; cdr3_nt: TGTGCCAGCAGTGAGACCAGGGGGGAAATGAGCTACTCCTACGAGCAGTACTTC
j_call: TRBJ1-6; clone_size: .; d_call: .; v_call: TRBV6-5; cdr3_aa: CASSYEGSGSPLHF; cdr3_nt: TGTGCCAGCAGTTACGAAGGGAGTGGTTCACCCCTCCACTTT
j_call: TRBJ2-5; clone_size: .; d_call: .; v_call: TRBV29-1; cdr3_aa: CSVVLKTQYF; cdr3_nt: TGCAGCGTTGTTCTAAAGACCCAGTACTTC
j_call: TRBJ1-2; clone_size: .; d_call: .; v_call: TRBV11-2; cdr3_aa: CASSAGPVGPNYGYTF; cdr3_nt: TGTGCCAGCAGCGCCGGACCCGTCGGCCCTAACTATGGCTACACCTTC
j_call: TRBJ1-2; clone_size: .; d_call: .; v_call: TRBV5-1; cdr3_aa: CASSLALDGAATF; cdr3_nt: TGCGCCAGCAGCTTGGCCCTCGATGGGGCGGCCACCTTC
j_call: TRBJ1-5; clone_size: .; d_call: TRBD1; v_call: TRBV10-3; cdr3_aa: CAISESKTGGWGAQHF; cdr3_nt: TGTGCCATCAGTGAGTCGAAGACAGGGGGATGGGGGGCCCAGCATTTT
j_call: TRBJ1-2; clone_size: .; d_call: TRBD1; v_call: TRBV11-2; cdr3_aa: CASSVHQGDGYGYTF; cdr3_nt: TGTGCCAGCAGCGTCCATCAGGGGGACGGCTATGGCTACACCTTC
j_call: TRBJ1-2; clone_size: .; d_call: .; v_call: TRBV7-9; cdr3_aa: CASSLGAVKVFGYTF; cdr3_nt: TGTGCCAGCAGCTTAGGGGCCGTTAAGGTCTTCGGCTACACCTTC
j_call: TRBJ2-5; clone_size: .; d_call: TRBD1; v_call: TRBV5-6; cdr3_aa: CASSLLQGAGETQYF; cdr3_nt: TGTGCCAGCAGCTTGCTACAGGGGGCAGGGGAGACCCAGTACTTC
j_call: TRBJ1-1; clone_size: .; d_call: .; v_call: TRBV27; cdr3_aa: CASRAPSVQLNTEAFF; cdr3_nt: TGTGCCAGCAGAGCGCCATCCGTACAGCTGAACACTGAAGCTTTCTTT
j_call: TRBJ1-2; clone_size: .; d_call: .; v_call: TRBV2; cdr3_aa: CASSEARQGGGYTF; cdr3_nt: TGTGCCAGCAGTGAAGCGCGGCAGGGTGGTGGCTACACCTTC
j_call: TRBJ1-1; clone_size: medium-sized; d_call: .; v_call: TRBV7-8; cdr3_aa: CASSLGTGTEAFF; cdr3_nt: TGTGCCAGCAGCTTAGGTACGGGCACTGAAGCTTTCTTT
j_call: TRBJ1-6; clone_size: .; d_call: TRBD1; v_call: TRBV30; cdr3_aa: CAWSHSGQTLSPLHF; cdr3_nt: TGTGCCTGGAGTCACTCGGGACAGACTCTTTCACCCCTCCACTTT
j_call: TRBJ1-1; clone_size: .; d_call: .; v_call: TRBV15; cdr3_aa: CATSFGGPRNTEAFF; cdr3_nt: TGTGCCACCAGCTTTGGAGGACCCAGGAACACTGAAGCTTTCTTT
j_call: TRBJ2-1; clone_size: .; d_call: .; v_call: TRBV6-4; cdr3_aa: CASSEGTWGEQFF; cdr3_nt: TGTGCCAGCAGTGAGGGTACCTGGGGTGAGCAGTTCTTC
j_call: TRBJ1-3; clone_size: few; d_call: .; v_call: TRBV30; cdr3_aa: CAWSPIVLGAPSENTIYF; cdr3_nt: TGTGCCTGGAGCCCCATTGTTTTAGGAGCTCCCTCGGAAAACACCATATATTTT
j_call: TRBJ2-7; clone_size: .; d_call: .; v_call: TRBV29-1; cdr3_aa: CSVEDGGPSEQYF; cdr3_nt: TGCAGCGTTGAAGATGGGGGACCAAGCGAGCAGTACTTC
j_call: TRBJ1-6; clone_size: .; d_call: .; v_call: TRBV30; cdr3_aa: CAWTEYNSPLHF; cdr3_nt: TGTGCCTGGACAGAGTATAATTCACCCCTCCACTTT
j_call: TRBJ2-1; clone_size: .; d_call: TRBD2; v_call: TRBV19; cdr3_aa: CASSRQREAIYNEQFF; cdr3_nt: TGTGCCAGTAGTCGTCAGCGGGAGGCAATTTACAATGAGCAGTTCTTC
j_call: TRBJ2-3; clone_size: .; d_call: .; v_call: TRBV6-1; cdr3_aa: CASSESAAGLNTQYF; cdr3_nt: TGTGCCAGCAGTGAATCGGCGGCAGGGTTGAATACGCAGTATTTT
j_call: TRBJ1-1; clone_size: .; d_call: .; v_call: TRBV6-6; cdr3_aa: CASSYSPRRTEAFF; cdr3_nt: TGTGCCAGCAGTTACTCGCCTCGACGAACTGAAGCTTTCTTT